A selection of T cell receptor beta chains follows, all from one sample in a study of T cells in Graves' hyperthyroidism and ophthalmopathy. TCRdb analysed the multiplex PCR reads with MiXCR anew, one entry per CDR3 protein. The table has around 350,000 distinct CDR3 sequences, approximately 13% seen once. The source material was blood. These receptors were collected from a young woman with Graves' hyperthyroidism. Each CDR3 is given with its conserved first and last residue.

v_call,j_call,cdr3_aa
TRBV20-1,TRBJ2-7,CSARSWTGGEQYF
TRBV19,TRBJ1-1,CASTLGAGITEAFF
TRBV3-1,TRBJ1-4,CASSGQGSEKLFF
TRBV28,TRBJ1-1,CASATLGGVGLNTEAFF
TRBV2,TRBJ1-1,CATQPREDTEAFF
TRBV28,TRBJ1-1,CASSLSPLYRDRVGEGLMNTEAFF
TRBV20-1,TRBJ1-4,CSARGTGEEKLFF
TRBV9,TRBJ2-1,CASSPAVSSGSYSYNEQFF
TRBV4-3,TRBJ2-2,CASSQVWASETGELFF
TRBV2,TRBJ1-1,CASSDADGWTEAFF
TRBV7-9,TRBJ1-2,CASSLEPRLGWYTF
TRBV4-1,TRBJ2-1,CASSQVNSGSWTKEQFF
TRBV7-9,TRBJ2-7,CASSLGGQGFYEQYF
TRBV20-1,TRBJ2-3,CSAAWGEGTDTQYF
TRBV29-1,TRBJ1-4,CSVAPSGYLNEKLFF
TRBV12-3/TRBV12-4,TRBJ2-1,CASSLGSRGGVRNEQFF
TRBV7-9,TRBJ2-5,CASSLDVSGTQYF
TRBV27,TRBJ2-1,CASSLSSPGYLNEQFF
TRBV6-5,TRBJ1-2,CASSYGQGAPYGYTF
TRBV28,TRBJ1-4,CASSLGRARREKLFF
TRBV6-2/TRBV6-3,TRBJ1-5,CASSYPTGGPFNQPQHF
TRBV10-3,TRBJ1-6,CAISVDRGPFNSPLHF
TRBV3-1,TRBJ1-1,CASSQVVGTEAFF
TRBV28,TRBJ2-7,CASSVTGYEQYF
TRBV6-6,TRBJ2-7,CASGYGGASYEQYF
TRBV18,TRBJ2-1,CASSRTSGSHNEQFF
TRBV5-6,TRBJ2-7,CASSASYDTSGDSYEQYF
TRBV13,TRBJ1-3,CASSLGMASSGNTIYF
TRBV29-1,TRBJ2-5,CSVEDPGRGGGFQETQYF
TRBV20-1,TRBJ2-7,CSAGPLLAGPQYF
TRBV30,TRBJ2-1,CAWSGTSGKGEQFF
TRBV6-1,TRBJ2-4,CASSEHEVGKNIQYF
TRBV15,TRBJ1-6,CATSRKGKDSPLHF
TRBV5-1,TRBJ1-1,CASSPSGAGGPNTEAFF
TRBV5-6,TRBJ2-3,CASSKGPTDTQYF
TRBV4-1,TRBJ2-1,CASSPYRDHNEQFF
TRBV18,TRBJ1-5,CASSPQGYQPQHF
TRBV20-1,TRBJ2-3,CSAVGQGTATDTQYF
TRBV6-1,TRBJ2-7,CASSGLALTYEQYF
TRBV6-2/TRBV6-3,TRBJ1-2,CASSYRETGLDGYTF
TRBV7-3,TRBJ2-1,CASSLDGGVSYNEQFF
TRBV5-1,TRBJ2-5,CASSPPGQGALSPYF
TRBV2,TRBJ2-1,CASSDGLAGGNEQFF
TRBV5-6,TRBJ2-7,CASSPRVETALYEQYF
TRBV5-4,TRBJ2-6,CASSTLTGSAGANVLTF
TRBV28,TRBJ1-1,CASSWSMNTEAFF
TRBV5-5,TRBJ1-4,CASSLTGTGKEKLFF
TRBV2,TRBJ2-1,CASSELGASYNEQFF
TRBV7-9,TRBJ2-3,CASSLSGRPVTTDTQYF
TRBV30,TRBJ2-3,CAWDQGVGKDTQYF
TRBV27,TRBJ2-3,CASTTRQGDTQYF
TRBV29-1,TRBJ1-1,CSYLAGFGTEAFF
TRBV12-3/TRBV12-4,TRBJ2-3,CASTLGSSGDLSTDTQYF